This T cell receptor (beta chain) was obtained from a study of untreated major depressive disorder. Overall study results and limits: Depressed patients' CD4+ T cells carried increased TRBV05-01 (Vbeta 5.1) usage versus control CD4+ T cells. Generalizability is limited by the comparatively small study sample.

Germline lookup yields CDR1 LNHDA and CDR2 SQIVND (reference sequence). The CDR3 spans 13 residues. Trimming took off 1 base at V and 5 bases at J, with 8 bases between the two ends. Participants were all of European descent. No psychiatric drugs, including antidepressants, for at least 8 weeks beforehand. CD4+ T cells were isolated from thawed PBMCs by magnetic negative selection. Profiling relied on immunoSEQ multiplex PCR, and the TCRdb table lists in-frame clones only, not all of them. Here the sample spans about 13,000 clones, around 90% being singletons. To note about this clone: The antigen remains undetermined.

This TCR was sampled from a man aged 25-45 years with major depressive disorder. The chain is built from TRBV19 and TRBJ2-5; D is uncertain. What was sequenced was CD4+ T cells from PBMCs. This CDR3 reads CASSIGPLETQYF. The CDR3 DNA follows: TGTGCCAGTAGTATAGGTCCACTGGAGACCCAGTACTTC. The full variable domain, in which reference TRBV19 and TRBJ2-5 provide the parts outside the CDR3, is DGGITQSPKYLFRKEGQNVTLSCEQNLNHDAMYWYRQDPGQGLRLIYYSQIVNDFQKGDIAEGYSVSREKKESFPLTVTSAQKNPTAFYLCASSIGPLETQYFGPGTRLLVL.